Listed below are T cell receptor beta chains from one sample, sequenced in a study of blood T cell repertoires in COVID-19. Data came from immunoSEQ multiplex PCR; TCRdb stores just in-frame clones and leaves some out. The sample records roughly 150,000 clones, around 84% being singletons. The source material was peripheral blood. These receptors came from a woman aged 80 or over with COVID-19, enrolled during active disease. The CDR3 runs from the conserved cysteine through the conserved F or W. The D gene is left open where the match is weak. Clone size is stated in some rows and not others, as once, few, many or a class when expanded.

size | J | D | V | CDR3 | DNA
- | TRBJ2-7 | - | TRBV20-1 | CSALVYSEQYF | TGCAGTGCTCTAGTGTATAGTGAGCAGTACTTC
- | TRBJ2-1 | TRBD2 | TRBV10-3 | CAISGRLTSGTTNEQFF | TGTGCCATCTCAGGGAGACTGACTAGCGGGACGACCAATGAGCAGTTCTTC
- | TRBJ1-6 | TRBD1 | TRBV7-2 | CASSPQGARSPLHF | TGTGCCAGCAGCCCACAGGGGGCTAGGTCACCCCTCCACTTT
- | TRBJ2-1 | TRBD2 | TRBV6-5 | CASSSRLADSYNEQFF | TGTGCCAGCAGTTCGAGACTAGCGGATTCCTACAATGAGCAGTTCTTC
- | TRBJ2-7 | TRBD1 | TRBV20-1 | CSASGDRVHEQYF | TGCAGTGCTAGTGGGGACAGGGTCCACGAGCAGTACTTC
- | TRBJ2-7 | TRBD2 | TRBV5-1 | CASSLDPSGTFTYEQYF | TGCGCCAGCAGCTTGGACCCTAGCGGGACCTTCACCTACGAGCAGTACTTC
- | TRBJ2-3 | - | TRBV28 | CASSAGDSTGTDTQYF | TGTGCCAGCAGTGCCGGGGACTCCACTGGCACAGATACGCAGTATTTT
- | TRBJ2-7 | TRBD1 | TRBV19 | CASSVMTGGFYEQYF | TGTGCCAGTAGTGTAATGACAGGGGGCTTCTACGAGCAGTACTTC
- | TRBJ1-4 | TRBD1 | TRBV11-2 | CASSLDLMGTGGEKLFF | TGTGCCAGCAGCTTAGATCTTATGGGGACAGGGGGCGAAAAACTGTTTTTT
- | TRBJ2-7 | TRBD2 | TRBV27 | CASSPIAGTSGSSYHEQYF | TGTGCCAGCAGTCCTATCGCCGGGACTAGCGGGAGTTCGTACCACGAGCAGTACTTC
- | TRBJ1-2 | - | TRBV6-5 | CASSTGDGYTF | TGTGCCAGCAGTACAGGAGATGGCTACACCTTC
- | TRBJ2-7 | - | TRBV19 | CASSITGINSYEQYF | TGTGCCAGTAGTATCACCGGGATCAACTCCTACGAGCAGTACTTC
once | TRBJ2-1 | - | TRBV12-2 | CASRPRTWAGAGNEQFF | TGTGCAAGTCGCCCTCGGACCTGGGCGGGAGCAGGCAATGAGCAGTTCTTC
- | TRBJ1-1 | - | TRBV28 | CASTLPGRDTEAFF | TGTGCCAGCACCTTGCCCGGGAGGGACACTGAAGCTTTCTTT
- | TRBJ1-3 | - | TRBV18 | CASSQLSTGRSGNTIYF | TGTGCCAGCTCGCAACTATCTACAGGCAGATCTGGAAACACCATATATTTT
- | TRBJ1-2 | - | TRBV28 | CASSLGGSFYGYTF | TGTGCCAGCAGTCTAGGGGGATCTTTCTATGGCTACACCTTC
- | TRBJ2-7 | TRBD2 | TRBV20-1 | CSASAGLADFYEQYF | TGCAGTGCTAGTGCGGGACTAGCGGACTTCTACGAGCAGTACTTC
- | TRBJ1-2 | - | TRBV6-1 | CASSEATANYGYTF | TGTGCCAGCAGTGAAGCAACAGCTAACTATGGCTACACCTTC
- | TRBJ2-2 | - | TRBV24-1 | CATAVSNTGELFF | TGTGCCACCGCAGTATCGAACACCGGGGAGCTGTTTTTT
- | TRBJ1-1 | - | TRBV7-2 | CASSYRGNTEAFF | TGTGCCAGCAGCTATAGGGGAAACACTGAAGCTTTCTTT
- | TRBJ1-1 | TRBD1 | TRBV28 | CASSLVTGVAFF | TGTGCCAGCAGTTTAGTAACAGGGGTTGCTTTCTTT
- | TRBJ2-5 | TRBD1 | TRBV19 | CASSLQGPQETQYF | TGTGCCAGTAGCCTACAGGGGCCCCAAGAGACCCAGTACTTC
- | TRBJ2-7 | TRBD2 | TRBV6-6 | CASSSGLAGIYEQYF | TGTGCCAGCAGTTCAGGACTAGCGGGAATCTACGAGCAGTACTTC
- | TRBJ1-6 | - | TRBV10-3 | CAISSGDYSPLHF | TGTGCCATCAGTTCCGGGGATTATTCACCCCTCCACTTT
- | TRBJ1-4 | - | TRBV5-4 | CASSLVGGANEKLFF | TGTGCCAGCAGCTTGGTGGGAGGAGCTAATGAAAAACTGTTTTTT
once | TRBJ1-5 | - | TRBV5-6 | CASSLQNNQPQHF | TGTGCCAGCAGCTTGCAGAACAATCAGCCCCAGCATTTT
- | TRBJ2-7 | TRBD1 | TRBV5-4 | CASSAEGARLEQYF | TGTGCCAGCAGCGCCGAGGGGGCCCGTCTTGAGCAGTACTTC
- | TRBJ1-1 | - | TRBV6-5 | CASNARAMNTEAFF | TGTGCCAGCAATGCCAGGGCTATGAACACTGAAGCTTTCTTT
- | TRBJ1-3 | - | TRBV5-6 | CASSLSGGNRNTIYF | TGTGCCAGCAGCTTATCGGGAGGGAACAGAAACACCATATATTTT
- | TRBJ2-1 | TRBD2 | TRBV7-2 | CASSSPGGYNEQFF | TGTGCCAGCAGCTCCCCGGGGGGATACAATGAGCAGTTCTTC
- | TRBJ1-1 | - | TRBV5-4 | CASSYRGGNTEAFF | TGTGCCAGCAGCTATAGGGGTGGGAACACTGAAGCTTTCTTT
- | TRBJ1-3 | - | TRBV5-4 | CASSRTGSSGNTIYF | TGTGCCAGCAGCCGAACAGGTTCCTCTGGAAACACCATATATTTT
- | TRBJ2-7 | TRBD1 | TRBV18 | CASSPEERGLRNEQYF | TGTGCCAGTTCACCAGAGGAAAGGGGGCTACGGAACGAGCAGTACTTC
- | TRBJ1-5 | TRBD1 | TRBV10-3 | CATRDREGVDNQPQHF | TGTGCCACTAGGGACAGGGAAGGTGTGGACAATCAGCCCCAGCATTTT
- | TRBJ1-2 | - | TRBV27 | CASSVRFPNYGYTF | TGTGCCAGCAGTGTGAGATTCCCTAACTATGGCTACACCTTC
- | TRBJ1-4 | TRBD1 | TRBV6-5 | CASRNGQGAVEKLFF | TGTGCCAGCAGAAACGGACAGGGGGCTGTAGAAAAACTGTTTTTT
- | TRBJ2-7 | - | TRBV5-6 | CASSFQDEQYF | TGTGCCAGCAGCTTTCAGGACGAGCAGTACTTC
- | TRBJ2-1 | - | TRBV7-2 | CASITGSSYNEQFF | TGTGCCAGCATTACAGGGAGCTCCTACAATGAGCAGTTCTTC
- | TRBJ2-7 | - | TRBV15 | CATSSRQRSYEQYF | TGTGCCACCAGCAGCCGTCAGCGCTCCTACGAGCAGTACTTC
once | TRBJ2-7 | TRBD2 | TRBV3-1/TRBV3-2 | CASSHAGTSGSYEQYF | TGTGCCAGCAGCCACGCCGGGACTAGTGGATCCTACGAGCAGTACTTC
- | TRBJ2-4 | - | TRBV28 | CASSRRGTGIPYF | TGTGCCAGCAGTCGTCGCGGGACGGGTATTCCCTACTTC
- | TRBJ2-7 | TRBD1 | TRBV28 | CASRAQGAVSYEQYF | TGTGCCAGCAGGGCTCAGGGGGCTGTCTCCTACGAGCAGTACTTC
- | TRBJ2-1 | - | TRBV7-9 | CASSTKEASAFNEQFF | TGTGCCAGCAGCACGAAAGAGGCTTCGGCTTTCAATGAGCAGTTCTTC
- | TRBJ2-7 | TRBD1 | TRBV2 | CASSGQGGEQYF | TGTGCCAGCAGCGGACAGGGGGGTGAGCAGTACTTC
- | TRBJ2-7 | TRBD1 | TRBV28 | CASRDSFYEQYF | TGTGCCAGCCGGGACAGTTTCTACGAGCAGTACTTC
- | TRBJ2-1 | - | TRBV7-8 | CASSLGSGRQRRGGNEQFF | TGTGCCAGCAGCTTAGGCTCCGGGAGACAGCGAAGGGGGGGGAATGAGCAGTTCTTC
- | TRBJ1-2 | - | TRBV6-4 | CASSDQGIGYTF | TGTGCCAGCAGTGACCAGGGAATTGGCTACACCTTC
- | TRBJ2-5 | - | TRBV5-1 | CASSLGDFQETQYF | TGCGCCAGCAGCTTGGGAGACTTCCAAGAGACCCAGTACTTC
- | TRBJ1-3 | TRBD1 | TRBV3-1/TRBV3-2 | CASSQGQGVGNTIYF | TGTGCCAGCAGCCAAGGACAGGGCGTTGGAAACACCATATATTTT
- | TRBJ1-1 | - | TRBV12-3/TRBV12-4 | CASSFLRGGEAFF | TGTGCCAGCAGTTTCCTTAGGGGGGGAGAAGCTTTCTTT
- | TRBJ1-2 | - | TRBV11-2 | CASSEWGGRGYTF | TGTGCCAGCAGCGAGTGGGGGGGTCGAGGCTACACCTTC
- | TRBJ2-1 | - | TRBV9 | CASSFTDEQFF | TGTGCCAGCAGCTTCACAGATGAGCAGTTCTTC
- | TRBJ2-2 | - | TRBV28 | CASSLQQVNTGELFF | TGTGCCAGCAGTTTGCAACAGGTCAACACCGGGGAGCTGTTTTTT
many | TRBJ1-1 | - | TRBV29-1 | CSVDNGGGTEAFF | TGCAGCGTTGATAACGGGGGGGGTACTGAAGCTTTCTTT
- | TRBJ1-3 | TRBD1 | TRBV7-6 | CASSSRRKTGTGNTIYF | TGTGCCAGCAGCTCACGGAGGAAGACAGGGACTGGAAACACCATATATTTT
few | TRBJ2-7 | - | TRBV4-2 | CASSQVGGTGVVEQYF | TGTGCCAGCAGCCAAGTTGGCGGGACTGGGGTCGTCGAGCAGTACTTC
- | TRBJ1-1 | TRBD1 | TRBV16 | CASSQTGQGNTEAFF | TGTGCCAGCAGCCAAACCGGACAGGGGAACACTGAAGCTTTCTTT
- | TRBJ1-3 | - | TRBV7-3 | CASSAEPTAIGNTIYF | TGTGCCAGCAGCGCGGAACCGACAGCTATAGGAAACACCATATATTTT
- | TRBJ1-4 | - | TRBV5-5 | CASSRQASTNEKLFF | TGTGCCAGCAGTCGACAGGCGTCAACTAATGAAAAACTGTTTTTT